This section outlines one TCR beta chain sequence together with its context. Its antigen remains unknown. Profiling that covered TCR beta VDJ and CDR3 relied on genomic DNA as its template. TCRdb re-derived calls from the reads in MiXCR, one entry per CDR3 protein. The sample records about 160,000 distinct CDR3 sequences, around 52% being singletons. The record originates from a study of CD8+CD57+ T cells in acquired aplastic anemia. About the study: Mean yield of DNA from sorted CD4+ and CD8+ cells was roughly 3.4 ug. Findings of the study overall: Shared by patients and controls, nearly 30 CD8+ CDR3s were abundant in patients.

For sequencing, patients were chosen who had shown expansion of CD8+CD57+ cells by flow cytometry. Patients were treatment-naive when blood was sampled. There are 14 residues in the CDR3. Germline V gene data show CDR1 as SGHKS and CDR2 as YYEKEE (reference sequence). The germline V and J ends were trimmed by 1 base and 0 bases, with 6 bases remaining between them. Source material: sorted CD4+, CD8+, or CD8+CD57+ T cells (not recorded which) from PBMCs. V and J are TRBV5-5 and TRBJ2-3, with D possibly TRBD2 on 5 matching bases. The TCR originated in a human donor with aplastic anemia. The CDR3 DNA reads TGTGCCAGCAGCTTGAGCGGTAGCACAGATACGCAGTATTTT. Amino acids: CASSLSGSTDTQYF.